The 30 T cell receptor beta chains in this list originate from one sample, sequenced in a study of T cells in Graves' hyperthyroidism and ophthalmopathy. The investigators amplified TCR beta CDR3 regions from RNA transcripts. A first-round RT-PCR of the TCR CDR3 used the HTBI primer set. One entry per CDR3 protein results from TCRdb running MiXCR on the multiplex PCR reads. This sample carries about 380,000 distinct CDR3 sequences, 14% of them seen once, and the ten largest clones take approximately 11%. The sequencing input was blood. Every receptor here comes from a woman aged 60-70 years with Graves' hyperthyroidism.

This clonotype was observed a handful of times. The chain joins TRBV5-1 to TRBJ1-3; perhaps TRBD1 as D (6 bases). Per the germline V gene, CDR1 is SGHRS and CDR2 is YFSETQ. The CDR3 runs 17 residues. Deletions cut 3 bases from V and 0 bases from J, with 16 bases between. The DNA of the CDR3 is TGCGCCAGCAGCTACCAAGGGGGACACTACTCTGGAAACACCATATATTTT. Translating it yields CASSYQGGHYSGNTIYF.

The V and J genes are TRBV6-1 and TRBJ2-2; maybe TRBD2 (6 bases). The CDR3 sequence is 13 residues long. Germline V lookup: CDR1 MNHNS, CDR2 SASEGT. Between the trimmed V and J ends, which lost 6 bases and 6 bases, there was a span of 11 bases. CDR3 DNA sequence: TGTGCCAGCAGGCGGGATATGTCCGGGGAGCTGTTTTTT. Translating gives CASRRDMSGELFF.

This clonotype was observed a handful of times. In DNA form, the CDR3 reads TGTGCCAGCAGCCAACGGATGGCTCGCGGGGAGCTGTTTTTT. This codes for CASSQRMARGELFF. The V and J genes are TRBV3-1 and TRBJ2-2; D uncertain. CDR3 length: 14 residues. CDR1 and CDR2 from the germline V gene are LGHDT and YNNKEL (reference sequence). V was trimmed by 2 bases and J by 7 bases, leaving 11 bases between them.

Ten or more counts support this clonotype. The V and J genes are TRBV3-1 and TRBJ2-1; TRBD2 is a possible D gene (6 bases). CDR3 length: 14 amino acids. CDR1 and CDR2 (germline): LGHDT, YNNKEL (reference sequence). V was pared by 2 bases and J by 9 bases, with 14 bases between. CDR3 region: CASSQRDPGGEQFF. CDR3 nucleotide sequence: TGTGCCAGCAGCCAACGGGACCCCGGGGGTGAGCAGTTCTTC.

Many counts were recorded for this clonotype. This chain connects TRBV5-1 to TRBJ2-7; 10 bases align to TRBD2. From germline, CDR1 is SGHRS and CDR2 YFSETQ. The CDR3 is 15 residues long. J lost 1 base, V lost 1 base, and 2 bases had no gene match. The CDR3 bases are TGCGCCAGCAGCTTGCTAGCGGGAGAGTCCTACGAGCAGTACTTC. Translated: CASSLLAGESYEQYF.

The V and J genes are TRBV6-2 or TRBV6-3 and TRBJ2-3, with D perhaps TRBD1 (6 bases). V gave up 5 bases and J gave up 2 bases, with 17 bases separating them. Looked up from germline, CDR1 is MNHEY and CDR2 is SVGEGT. The length of the CDR3 is 16 residues. The CDR3 protein is CASSLVEDRDTDTQYF. DNA for the CDR3: TGTGCCAGCAGTCTGGTCGAGGACAGAGACACAGATACGCAGTATTTT.

This clonotype was counted ten times or more. The rearrangement uses TRBV6-5 and TRBJ2-7, with 9 bases that match TRBD1. V was pared by 0 bases and J by 2 bases, with 2 bases of the junction left unmatched. CDR3 length: 15 residues. Germline loops: CDR1 MNHEY, CDR2 SVGAGI. CDR3 protein: CASSYSGQGAYEQYF. The CDR3 DNA reads as TGTGCCAGCAGTTACTCGGGACAGGGTGCCTACGAGCAGTACTTC.

This clonotype has at least ten counts. The rearrangement uses TRBV27 and TRBJ1-1, with 9 bases that match TRBD1. CDR3 size: 16 residues. V lost 5 bases and J lost 5; bases outside the gene matches: 12. Per germline, CDR1 MNHEY and CDR2 SMNVEV (reference sequence). DNA of the CDR3: TGTGCCAGCAGTCCGCAAACAGGGGGCGCAAGGACTGAAGCTTTCTTT. Protein sequence: CASSPQTGGARTEAFF.

The rearrangement uses TRBV7-3 and TRBJ2-5, with 7 bases matching TRBD1. The CDR3 is 13 residues long. After removal of 5 bases from V and 3 bases from J, the junction contained 3 bases not matched to a gene. Germline V gene sequence: CDR1 SGHTA, CDR2 FQGTGA. CDR3 DNA: TGTGCCAGCAGCATAGACAGGGAAGAGACCCAGTACTTC. Translating gives CASSIDREETQYF.

The sample holds many counts of this clonotype. This chain joins TRBV29-1 and TRBJ2-1; D ambiguous. V was trimmed by 7 bases and J by 0 bases, leaving 7 bases between them. This CDR3 spans 12 amino acids. Germline V CDR1 and CDR2: SQVTM, ANQGSEA. Here the CDR3 DNA reads TGCAGCGCCAGGAGCTCCTACAATGAGCAGTTCTTC. Amino acids: CSARSSYNEQFF.

This clonotype has only a few counts. The chain is built from TRBV5-1 and TRBJ1-6, with TRBD1 matching over 11 bases. Trimming cost V 4 bases and J 7 bases; bases outside gene matches: 4. CDR1 SGHRS and CDR2 YFSETQ come from the germline V gene. The CDR3 extends over 15 amino acids. CDR3 nucleotide sequence: TGCGCCAGCAGCCCCGGACAGGGGGCGAATTCACCCCTCCACTTT. This translates into CASSPGQGANSPLHF.

In this sample, this clonotype turned up many times. J is TRBJ2-4 and V is TRBV5-5; D is ambiguous. The germline V gene has CDR1 SGHKS and CDR2 YYEKEE (reference sequence). Trimming stripped 4 bases from V and 0 bases from J, with 8 bases between. The CDR3 is 14 residues long. This CDR3 reads CASSPAVAKNIQYF. The CDR3 DNA follows: TGTGCCAGCAGCCCGGCGGTAGCCAAAAACATTCAGTACTTC.

This clonotype was recorded at least ten times. V usage is TRBV6-5 and J usage is TRBJ1-2; D not resolved. Trimming took off 7 bases at V and 8 bases at J, with 17 bases between the two ends. Germline V CDR1 and CDR2: MNHEY, SVGAGI. The CDR3 loop spans 13 amino acids. The CDR3 here is CASTFGSLDGYTF. The CDR3 bases are TGTGCCAGCACTTTCGGGAGCCTAGACGGCTACACCTTC.

This clonotype was detected many times. V is TRBV5-1 and J is TRBJ2-6; D unclear. This CDR3 has 15 residues. The germline V and J ends were trimmed by 4 bases and 0 bases, with 8 bases remaining between them. Germline-derived CDR1 and CDR2 are SGHRS and YFSETQ. The CDR3 here is CASSPFPSGANVLTF. The CDR3 DNA reads as TGCGCCAGCAGCCCATTCCCCTCTGGGGCCAACGTCCTGACTTTC.

This clonotype occurred a few times. The chain links TRBV5-1 to TRBJ2-6; unclear D gene. V was trimmed by 0 bases and J by 2 bases, leaving 6 bases between them. CDR1 and CDR2 from the germline V gene are SGHRS and YFSETQ. This CDR3 is 15 amino acids long. Here the CDR3 DNA reads TGCGCCAGCAGCTTGGGAGATACTGGGGCCAACGTCCTGACTTTC. This encodes CASSLGDTGANVLTF.

This clonotype showed up many times. The chain links TRBV6-2 or TRBV6-3 to TRBJ2-2, with D uncertain. Germline CDR1 reads MNHEY; CDR2 reads SVGEGT. CDR3 length equals 18 residues. Trimming left V 3 bases short and J 6 bases short, with 23 bases between. The CDR3 sequence is CASSYSSTFISIPGELFF. The CDR3, as DNA: TGTGCCAGCAGTTATTCCTCAACGTTTATAAGCATCCCCGGGGAGCTGTTTTTT.

In this sample, this clonotype turned up many times. V usage is TRBV2 and J usage is TRBJ2-3, with 15 bases fitting TRBD2. CDR1 SNHLY and CDR2 FYNNEI come from the germline V gene. The V and J ends lost 8 bases and 3 bases, in that order; junction bases with no gene match: 18. This CDR3 region has 20 residues. CDR3 protein: CASAVSGLAGGSVGTDTQYF. Written as DNA, the CDR3 is TGTGCCAGCGCCGTATCGGGACTAGCGGGAGGTTCCGTGGGTACAGATACGCAGTATTTT.

V usage is TRBV12-5 and J usage is TRBJ1-5; D remains unclear. CDR1 is LGHNT and CDR2 is FRNRAP in the germline V gene. The CDR3 consists of 12 residues. Trimming removed 1 base from V and 6 bases from J, with 4 bases in between. The CDR3 bases are TGTGCTAGTGGTTTGGGCCGTCAGCCCCAGCATTTT. Translation gives CASGLGRQPQHF.

The table lists this clonotype with a few counts. V usage is TRBV10-2 and J usage is TRBJ2-1; D gene ambiguous. V shed 0 bases and J shed 9 bases, with 3 bases lying between them. Germline CDR1 and CDR2: WSHSY and SAAADI. The CDR3 spans 11 residues. The CDR3 reads CASSESFEQFF. The CDR3 DNA is TGCGCCAGCAGTGAGTCGTTTGAGCAGTTCTTC.

This clonotype appeared many times. This chain connects TRBV11-3 to TRBJ2-7; 7 nucleotides match TRBD1. V trimming: 5 bases; J trimming: 1 base; junction bases outside the gene matches: 8. Germline CDR1 SGHNT, CDR2 YENEEA. The CDR3 contains 15 residues. The CDR3 DNA reads TGTGCCAGCAGCCTTCGGGACAGCAAGTCCTACGAGCAGTACTTC. The encoded protein is CASSLRDSKSYEQYF.

This clonotype was detected many times. The chain is built from TRBV12-3 or TRBV12-4 and TRBJ2-1; 11 bases align to TRBD2. The CDR3 extends over 14 amino acids. Trimming took 5 bases from V and 6 from J; bases not matched to a gene: 3. The CDR3 sequence: CASSTSGSVNEQFF. Written as DNA, the CDR3 is TGTGCCAGCAGTACTAGCGGGAGTGTCAATGAGCAGTTCTTC.

This clonotype has a count of ten or more. V is TRBV18 and J is TRBJ2-3; tentatively, D is TRBD2 (6 bases). Trimming removed 1 base from V and 2 bases from J, with 10 bases in between. The length of the CDR3 is 15 residues. The germline gives CDR1 KGHSH, CDR2 LQKENI. Here the CDR3 reads CASSPRGGYTDTQYF. CDR3 coding DNA: TGTGCCAGCTCACCACGGGGAGGATACACAGATACGCAGTATTTT.

Many counts were recorded for this clonotype. The gene calls are TRBV7-2 and TRBJ2-1, with 7 nucleotides matching TRBD2. The V segment lost 5 bases and the J segment 4 bases; nucleotides outside the gene matches: 5. Germline values: CDR1 SGHTA, CDR2 FQGNSA. The CDR3 consists of 14 residues. CDR3 protein: CASSRRGRYNEQFF. CDR3 coding DNA: TGTGCCAGCAGCCGGCGGGGGAGATACAATGAGCAGTTCTTC.

The chain joins TRBV20-1 to TRBJ2-7, with 10 nucleotides matching TRBD2. V dropped 2 bases and J dropped 0; count of bases not matched to a gene: 7. Germline-derived CDR1 and CDR2 are DFQATT and SNEGSKA (reference sequence). The CDR3 totals 16 residues. CDR3 in amino acids: CSARKPGLAVSYEQYF. The CDR3 nucleotides are TGCAGTGCTAGAAAACCCGGACTAGCGGTCTCCTACGAGCAGTACTTC.

This clonotype was seen repeatedly, ten times or more. V is TRBV20-1 and J is TRBJ2-3; TRBD1 or TRBD2 may be the D gene (6 bases each). The V and J ends lost 2 bases and 4 bases respectively, with 7 bases between them. The CDR3 contains 12 residues. Germline V gene data show CDR1 as DFQATT and CDR2 as SNEGSKA (reference sequence). The CDR3 sequence is CSARRGADTQYF. The CDR3 DNA reads as TGCAGTGCTAGAAGGGGGGCAGATACGCAGTATTTT.

This clonotype occurred many times. The J gene is TRBJ2-1, the V gene TRBV11-2, with TRBD1 matching over 7 bases. The germline CDR1 and CDR2 sequences are SGHAT and FQNNGV. After removal of 5 bases from V and 6 bases from J, the junction contained 4 bases not matched to a gene. The CDR3 loop spans 13 amino acids. CDR3 region: CASSPTGPNEQFF. The CDR3 nucleotides are TGTGCCAGCAGCCCGACAGGGCCCAATGAGCAGTTCTTC.

This clonotype appeared a few times. This chain connects TRBV7-2 to TRBJ2-1; maybe TRBD2 (5 bases). V lost 5 bases and J lost 7, with 15 bases in between. Germline-derived CDR1 and CDR2 are SGHTA and FQGNSA. This CDR3 is 14 amino acids long. The CDR3 loop reads CASSLRGSGNEQFF. In DNA, the CDR3 is TGTGCCAGCAGCCTCAGAGGGTCGGGTAATGAGCAGTTCTTC.

The rearrangement uses TRBV5-1 and TRBJ2-3; D may match TRBD1 or TRBD2 (5 bases each). Trimming shortened V by 3 bases and J by 0 bases, and 14 bases separated the two germline ends. Looked up from germline, CDR1 is SGHRS and CDR2 is YFSETQ. This CDR3 comprises 16 residues. The DNA for the CDR3 is TGCGCCAGCAGCTGGGGACGTGGGGTGAGCACAGATACGCAGTATTTT. This translates into CASSWGRGVSTDTQYF.

Ten or more counts support this clonotype. This sequence joins TRBV5-1 and TRBJ2-3, with 9 bases aligning to TRBD2. Trimming at V came to 4 bases and at J to 1 base, leaving 13 bases not matched to a gene. The CDR3 runs to 18 residues. Per germline, CDR1 SGHRS and CDR2 YFSETQ. CDR3 protein: CASSESGRPPVGTDTQYF. The CDR3 nucleotides are TGCGCCAGCAGCGAAAGCGGGAGGCCCCCGGTGGGCACAGATACGCAGTATTTT. The complete variable domain, with remaining parts taken from reference TRBV5-1 and TRBJ2-3, reads KAGVTQTPRYLIKTRGQQVTLSCSPISGHRSVSWYQQTPGQGLQFLFEYFSETQRNKGNFPGRFSGRQFSNSRSEMNVSTLELGDSALYLCASSESGRPPVGTDTQYFGPGTRLTVL.

This clonotype was counted many times. The rearrangement links TRBV30 to TRBJ2-7, with TRBD2 matching over 7 bases. V trimming: 2 bases; J trimming: 0 bases; junction bases outside the gene matches: 1. Germline V gives CDR1 GTSNPN, CDR2 SVGIG (reference sequence). The CDR3 has 13 residues. The CDR3 reads CAWSLAVSYEQYF. CDR3 DNA: TGTGCCTGGAGTCTAGCGGTCTCCTACGAGCAGTACTTC.